The 25 T cell receptor beta chains below all came from one sample that was sequenced in a study of shared clonotypes between healthy human individuals. Sequencing used immunoSEQ multiplex PCR; TCRdb keeps in-frame clones, though not all of them. Here the sample spans around 2.1 million clones, approximately 96% being singletons. Source material: naive CD4+ T cells sorted from blood. Subset noted: CD45RA+ positively selected. All receptors come from a man aged 18 to 30 in good health.

The V gene is TRBV28, the J gene TRBJ2-5; D unresolved. From germline, CDR1 is MDHEN and CDR2 SYDVKM. Trimming took off 3 bases at V and 5 bases at J, with 7 bases between the two ends. CDR3 size: 12 residues. CDR3 sequence (DNA): TGTGCCAGCAGTTTCTTGGCGGAGACCCAGTACTTC. Translation gives CASSFLAETQYF.

As for this clone: Other DNA variants within this sample encode the same CDR3. V and J are TRBV5-1 and TRBJ2-2, with 7 bases fitting TRBD1. Germline assignment: CDR1 SGHRS and CDR2 YFSETQ. The CDR3 runs to 15 residues. Trimming cost V 4 bases and J 0 bases; bases outside gene matches: 3. CDR3: CASSAGTANTGELFF. The CDR3 DNA reads TGCGCCAGCAGCGCTGGGACAGCGAACACCGGGGAGCTGTTTTTT.

The chain uses TRBV10-3 and TRBJ2-7; TRBD1 is a possible D gene (6 bases). Trimming stripped 2 bases from V and 6 bases from J, with 17 bases between. This CDR3 spans 15 amino acids. CDR1 and CDR2 from the germline V gene are ENHRY and SYGVKD. The CDR3 DNA sequence: TGTGCCATCAGTGAGAGGGATACAGGGTCTGTCGAGCAGTACTTC. This sequence encodes CAISERDTGSVEQYF.

Here the CDR3 DNA reads TGTGCCACGAAGCTGTACCCGAACACTGAAGCTTTCTTT. Translated: CATKLYPNTEAFF. The chain links TRBV7-3 to TRBJ1-1, with D hard to call. The CDR3 covers 13 residues. Per the germline V gene, CDR1 is SGHTA and CDR2 is FQGTGA. Between the trimmed V and J ends, which lost 10 bases and 1 base, there was a span of 13 bases.

The chain is built from TRBV2 and TRBJ2-2, with D maybe TRBD1 (5 bases). This CDR3 region has 15 residues. Germline V gene lookup returns CDR1 SNHLY and CDR2 FYNNEI. The V gene lost 1 base and the J gene lost 4 bases, with 10 bases spanning the gap. The CDR3 region is CASSEVRVPTGELFF. CDR3 coding DNA: TGTGCCAGCAGTGAAGTCAGGGTCCCCACCGGGGAGCTGTTTTTT.

The genes are TRBV19 and TRBJ2-3; 7 bases agree with TRBD1. CDR1 LNHDA and CDR2 SQIVND come from the germline V gene (reference sequence). The CDR3 runs 14 residues. With V trimmed by 5 bases and J by 2 bases, 4 bases remained unmatched. CDR3 in DNA: TGTGCCAGTAGTCCAGGGACAGCCACAGATACGCAGTATTTT. Translated: CASSPGTATDTQYF.

V gene TRBV15 combines with J gene TRBJ2-3; TRBD2 agrees at 11 bases. The length of the CDR3 is 14 residues. With V trimmed by 9 bases and J by 10 bases, 12 bases remained unmatched. Germline-derived CDR1 and CDR2 are LNHNV and YYDKDF (reference sequence). The CDR3 sequence is CATRLSISGRAQYF. The CDR3 nucleotides are TGTGCCACGCGACTTTCCATTAGCGGGAGGGCGCAGTATTTT.

The V gene is TRBV6-1, the J gene TRBJ2-7; 11 positions match TRBD2. Per germline, CDR1 MNHNS and CDR2 SASEGT. The V gene end was trimmed by 7 bases and the J gene end by 0 bases; junction bases not matched to a gene: 5. The CDR3 spans 15 residues. CDR3 loop: CASILAGEGSYEQYF. CDR3 coding DNA: TGTGCCAGCATACTAGCGGGGGAAGGCTCCTACGAGCAGTACTTC.

The gene calls are TRBV7-2 and TRBJ2-4; D possibly corresponds to TRBD2 (6 bases). From germline, CDR1 is SGHTA and CDR2 FQGNSA. The CDR3 extends over 14 amino acids. Trimming removed 5 bases at V and 0 bases at J, with 8 bases between. The CDR3 sequence: CASSERVAKNIQYF. DNA for the CDR3: TGTGCCAGCAGCGAGCGGGTAGCCAAAAACATTCAGTACTTC.

To note about this clone: Other nucleotide sequences in the sample specify the same CDR3. The chain carries TRBV28 and TRBJ1-2, with no clear D. CDR1 and CDR2 from the germline V gene are MDHEN and SYDVKM. Trimming shortened V by 4 bases and J by 5 bases, and 8 bases separated the two germline ends. There are 12 residues in the CDR3. The CDR3 loop reads CASSSGSYGYTF. CDR3 nucleotides: TGTGCCAGCAGTTCGGGGAGTTATGGCTACACCTTC.

The CDR3 DNA is TGTGCCAGCAGCCAACGACTAGCGGGAGGTGAGCAGTTCTTC. Translating it yields CASSQRLAGGEQFF. This rearrangement joins TRBV7-9 to TRBJ2-1, with 13 bases lining up with TRBD2. The CDR3 has 14 amino acids. V shed 5 bases and J 9 bases; nucleotides not matched to a gene: 4. The V gene's germline CDR1 is SEHNR and CDR2 FQNEAQ (reference sequence). Full variable domain (remainder filled in from reference TRBV7-9 and TRBJ2-1): DTGVSQNPRHKITKRGQNVTFRCDPISEHNRLYWYRQTLGQGPEFLTYFQNEAQLEKSRLLSDRFSAERPKGSFSTLEIQRTEQGDSAMYLCASSQRLAGGEQFFGPGTRLTVL.

The genes are TRBV2 and TRBJ2-7; no clear D. This CDR3 region has 13 residues. Trimming took off 8 bases at V and 1 base at J, with 12 bases between the two ends. CDR1 is SNHLY, CDR2 FYNNEI, per germline. CDR3 sequence: CASSRDLSYEQYF. DNA of the CDR3: TGTGCCAGCTCAAGGGATTTGTCCTACGAGCAGTACTTC.

This clone was detected once. The chain has TRBV20-1 and TRBJ2-7; no clear D gene. V was pared by 0 bases and J by 6 bases, with 6 bases between. The germline V gene encodes CDR1 DFQATT and CDR2 SNEGSKA (reference sequence). This CDR3 spans 11 amino acids. CDR3 residues: CSARDNPEQYF. The DNA of the CDR3 is TGCAGTGCTAGAGATAATCCCGAGCAGTACTTC.

The chain couples TRBV28 to TRBJ2-5; 9 bases are a match to TRBD1. With 5 bases clipped from V and 5 bases from J, the junction kept 21 bases outside the gene matches. This CDR3 spans 19 amino acids. CDR1 MDHEN and CDR2 SYDVKM come from the germline V gene. The CDR3 region is CASSPSGTGGSIRVETQYF. DNA of the CDR3: TGTGCCAGCAGTCCGTCCGGCACAGGGGGCTCAATAAGGGTGGAGACCCAGTACTTC.

J is TRBJ2-7 and V is TRBV29-1, with no clear D. Germline V gives CDR1 SQVTM, CDR2 ANQGSEA. Deletions cut 4 bases from V and 0 bases from J, with 10 bases between. This CDR3 is 13 amino acids long. The DNA for the CDR3 is TGCAGCGTTGTTGACGGAAGCTCCTACGAGCAGTACTTC. Translating gives CSVVDGSSYEQYF.

The rearrangement links TRBV7-8 to TRBJ1-1; TRBD1 might be the D (5 bases). Per the germline V gene, CDR1 is SGHVS and CDR2 is FQNEAQ. The CDR3 covers 14 residues. Trimming removed 1 base at V and 1 base at J, with 7 bases between. The CDR3 nucleotides are TGTGCCAGCAGCTTAGACGGACAGAACACTGAAGCTTTCTTT. Translating it yields CASSLDGQNTEAFF.

The chain links TRBV6-6 to TRBJ2-1; 10 nucleotides align to TRBD2. Germline CDR1 reads MNHNY; CDR2 reads SVGAGI (reference sequence). The CDR3 loop spans 14 amino acids. The J segment lost 8 bases and the V segment lost 8 bases, leaving 9 bases of the junction unmatched. The CDR3 loop is CASSGSGRWDEQFF. DNA for the CDR3: TGTGCCAGCTCAGGTAGCGGGAGGTGGGATGAGCAGTTCTTC.

J is TRBJ1-1 and V is TRBV18; D is undetermined. CDR3 length: 15 amino acids. Germline V gene lookup returns CDR1 KGHSH and CDR2 LQKENI. V was clipped by 0 bases and J by 1 base, with 9 bases between them. CDR3 amino acids: CASSPPGNSNTEAFF. In DNA form, the CDR3 reads TGTGCCAGCTCACCACCGGGGAACTCGAACACTGAAGCTTTCTTT.

The J gene is TRBJ1-5, the V gene TRBV5-6, with 7 bases matching TRBD1. V shed 4 bases, J shed 5 bases, and the junction held 6 bases outside the gene matches. The CDR3 is 14 residues long. The germline V gene encodes CDR1 SGHDT and CDR2 YYEEEE. The CDR3 is CASSVGQTYQPQHF. The CDR3 nucleotides are TGTGCCAGCAGCGTGGGACAGACTTATCAGCCCCAGCATTTT.

The chain uses TRBV6-6 and TRBJ1-1, with D maybe TRBD1 (5 bases). The V end lost 7 bases, the J end lost 5 bases, and 8 bases lay between the germline ends. The CDR3 has 11 residues. In germline, CDR1 is MNHNY, CDR2 SVGAGI (reference sequence). CDR3 sequence (DNA): TGTGCCAGCAACGGGGGGACTGAAGCTTTCTTT. Protein product: CASNGGTEAFF.

The chain has TRBV10-3 and TRBJ1-2, with a weak D call TRBD1 (5 bases). Looked up from germline, CDR1 is ENHRY and CDR2 is SYGVKD. This CDR3 comprises 15 residues. V lost 7 bases to trimming and J lost 7 bases, with 22 bases between them. The CDR3 DNA follows: TGTGCCATCATCCCAGACCCTTTTCTAAGGGGTGGCTACACCTTC. This translates into CAIIPDPFLRGGYTF.

The chain employs TRBV5-1 and TRBJ2-2; D is possibly TRBD2 (6 bases). Trimming cost V 7 bases and J 0 bases, with 7 bases left between them. The germline V gene encodes CDR1 SGHRS and CDR2 YFSETQ. This CDR3 contains 13 residues. The CDR3 DNA is TGCGCCAGCGGGACTCCGAACACCGGGGAGCTGTTTTTT. Protein sequence: CASGTPNTGELFF.

This sequence joins TRBV7-2 and TRBJ1-1; tentatively, D is TRBD1 (6 bases). Germline CDR1 reads SGHTA; CDR2 reads FQGNSA. V was cut by 4 bases and J by 9 bases, with 9 bases left in between. This CDR3 has 11 residues. Here the CDR3 DNA reads TGTGCCAGCAGCTCGGACAGAAAAGCTTTCTTT. Its protein product is CASSSDRKAFF. The entire variable domain, with the rest obtained from reference TRBV7-2 and TRBJ1-1, is as follows: GAGVSQSPSNKVTEKGKDVELRCDPISGHTALYWYRQSLGQGLEFLIYFQGNSAPDKSGLPSDRFSAERTGGSVSTLTIQRTQQEDSAVYLCASSSDRKAFFGQGTRLTVV.

This chain links TRBV10-3 with TRBJ2-7; D is undetermined. V lost 10 bases, J lost 5 bases, and 18 bases lay in between. The CDR3 is 13 residues long. Germline V lookup: CDR1 ENHRY, CDR2 SYGVKD. The CDR3: CATPDPPGHEQYF. CDR3 nucleotides: TGTGCCACCCCGGACCCTCCGGGCCACGAGCAGTACTTC.

V is TRBV27 and J is TRBJ1-2, with 7 bases lining up with TRBD1. CDR1 MNHEY and CDR2 SMNVEV come from the germline V gene (reference sequence). The CDR3 loop spans 15 amino acids. V trimming: 6 bases; J trimming: 2 bases; junction bases outside the gene matches: 9. CDR3 protein: CASRQGRAFNYGYTF. The CDR3 DNA sequence: TGTGCCAGCAGACAGGGGAGAGCTTTCAACTATGGCTACACCTTC.